The 16 T cell receptor beta chains presented below share a single source sample, sequenced in a study of blood T cells in healthy people across ages. Through a sample-barcoded 5' primer and a J-beta primer mix, a second PCR was run for roughly 6 to 12 cycles. TCRdb used MiXCR to reprocess the 5' RACE reads, holding one entry per CDR3 protein. The sample has 650,000 to 800,000 distinct CDR3 sequences; roughly half are singletons. Sample: blood. The receptors come from a woman aged 80 or over in good health.

The chain links TRBV7-8 to TRBJ1-5; D gene ambiguous. This CDR3 has 15 amino acids. Germline V CDR1 and CDR2: SGHVS, FQNEAQ. The germline V and J ends were trimmed by 5 bases and 1 base, with 12 bases remaining between them. This CDR3 reads CASSPRDSSNQPQHF. In DNA, the CDR3 is TGTGCCAGCAGCCCCCGAGATTCCAGCAATCAGCCCCAGCATTTT. Using reference TRBV7-8 and TRBJ1-5 for the parts outside the CDR3, the full variable domain is GAGVSQSPRYKVAKRGQDVALRCDPISGHVSLFWYQQALGQGPEFLTYFQNEAQLDKSGLPSDRFFAERPEGSVSTLKIQRTQQEDSAVYLCASSPRDSSNQPQHFGDGTRLSIL.

As for this clonotype: This clone may be a read error of a much larger clone one base away. This chain joins TRBV12-3 or TRBV12-4 and TRBJ2-5; D might be TRBD2 (6 bases). The closer fit of TRBJ2-4 to the DNA end suggests the J call may be wrong. The CDR3 is 15 amino acids. The CDR3 nucleotides are TGTGCCAGCAGTCCCCGGGAACTAGCCAAAAGCATTCAGTACTTC. This gives the protein CASSPRELAKSIQYF.

Points on this clonotype: A read error is possible here, since a much larger clone lies one base away. Here the CDR3 reads CASSLRATTSQPQHF. CDR3 DNA sequence: TGTGCCAGCAGTTTAAGGGCCACGACGAGTCAGCCCCAGCATTTT. V usage is TRBV27 and J usage is TRBJ1-5; no clear D gene. The CDR3 is 15 residues long. V shed 2 bases and J shed 6 bases, with 14 bases lying between them. Looked up from germline, CDR1 is MNHEY and CDR2 is SMNVEV (reference sequence).

This clonotype was detected a few times. The V and J genes are TRBV12-3 or TRBV12-4 and TRBJ1-1, with D possibly TRBD1 on 5 matching bases. V was pared by 2 bases and J by 11 bases, with 12 bases between. This CDR3 region has 12 residues. The CDR3, as DNA: TGTGCCAGCAGTTTACGGGGGACTGTGGCTTTCTTT. Its translation: CASSLRGTVAFF.

Many counts were recorded for this clonotype. The chain employs TRBV12-3 or TRBV12-4 and TRBJ1-2, with 11 bases aligning to TRBD1. Trimming took 4 bases from V and 4 from J; bases not matched to a gene: 8. The CDR3 totals 16 residues. CDR3 nucleotide sequence: TGTGCCAGCAGTTCCGTACGGACAGGGGGCATCTATGGCTACACCTTC. Translated, it gives CASSSVRTGGIYGYTF.

There are many counts of this clonotype. The chain employs TRBV7-3 and TRBJ1-1; no clear D. The CDR3 length is 14 residues. The V gene's germline CDR1 is SGHTA and CDR2 FQGTGA. With 2 bases removed from V and 1 base from J, the gap between germline ends came to 8 bases. CDR3: CASSLLGENTEAFF. The CDR3 nucleotides read TGTGCCAGCAGCTTATTAGGTGAGAACACTGAAGCTTTCTTT.

About this clonotype itself: This may be a read error: a much more frequent sequence differs by one nucleotide. This rearrangement joins TRBV4-1 to TRBJ2-1; a possible D gene is TRBD1 (5 bases). Trimming cost V 1 base and J 6 bases, with 10 bases left between them. CDR3 length: 14 amino acids. Germline-derived CDR1 and CDR2 are MGHRA and YSYEKL. CDR3 coding DNA: TGCGCCAGCAGCCAAGTGGGGCGGACCAATGAGCAGTTCTTC. Translated: CASSQVGRTNEQFF.

This clonotype has a handful of counts. The gene calls are TRBV14 and TRBJ1-4; D is ambiguous. The V gene's germline CDR1 is SGHDN and CDR2 FVKESK. The V end was cut by 0 bases, the J end by 2 bases, with 7 bases between. The CDR3 has 15 residues. The CDR3 is CASSQDRHTNEKLFF. The CDR3 DNA follows: TGTGCCAGCAGCCAAGATCGACATACTAATGAAAAACTGTTTTTT. The full variable domain, rest sourced from reference TRBV14 and TRBJ1-4, is EAGVTQFPSHSVIEKGQTVTLRCDPISGHDNLYWYRRVMGKEIKFLLHFVKESKQDESGMPNNRFLAERTGGTYSTLKVQPAELEDSGVYFCASSQDRHTNEKLFFGSGTQLSVL.

Many counts were recorded for this clonotype. This chain links TRBV6-6 with TRBJ1-1; 9 nucleotides line up with TRBD1. This CDR3 comprises 15 residues. Germline V CDR1 and CDR2: MNHNY, SVGAGI (reference sequence). Trimming cost V 8 bases and J 3 bases; bases outside gene matches: 10. The CDR3 bases are TGTGCCAGCCGAACCCCTGGACAGGGGCACACTGAAGCTTTCTTT. Amino acids: CASRTPGQGHTEAFF.

The chain joins TRBV29-1 to TRBJ1-2; D might be TRBD1 (5 bases). Per germline, CDR1 SQVTM and CDR2 ANQGSEA. This CDR3 is built from 14 residues. V lost 6 bases, J lost 6 bases, and 20 bases lay in between. The chain's CDR3 is CSVGDSLTNDGYTF. DNA of the CDR3: TGCAGCGTAGGAGACAGTCTCACGAACGATGGCTACACCTTC.

The rearrangement links TRBV12-3 or TRBV12-4 to TRBJ2-1, with TRBD2 as a possible D gene (5 bases). The CDR3 length is 13 residues. V dropped 7 bases and J dropped 4 bases, with 11 bases sitting between them. The chain's CDR3 is CASKVGVYNEQFF. The CDR3 bases are TGTGCCAGCAAAGTCGGGGTGTACAATGAGCAGTTCTTC.

This clonotype was seen repeatedly, ten times or more. The chain uses TRBV10-1 and TRBJ1-4; the D is unclear. Trimming stripped 2 bases from V and 10 bases from J, with 14 bases between. CDR3 size: 14 residues. CDR1 is WNHNN, CDR2 SYGVQD, per germline (reference sequence). CDR3 bases: TGCGCCAGCAGTGAGGCCGCCAGTTCGGGAAAACTGTTTTTT. Its translation is CASSEAASSGKLFF.

This clonotype has only one observation. Being one base from a much bigger clone, this may be a read error. The rearrangement joins TRBV6-5 to TRBJ2-5; 9 nucleotides agree with TRBD2. V shed 5 bases and J 11 bases; nucleotides not matched to a gene: 15. Germline V gene lookup returns CDR1 MNHEY and CDR2 SVGAGI. The CDR3 loop spans 15 amino acids. DNA for the CDR3: TGTGCCAGCAGTACACGGGGCGGGAGGGCCTGTGAGCAGTACTTC. This encodes CASSTRGGRACEQYF.

The chain carries TRBV3-1 and TRBJ2-3, with D perhaps being TRBD1 or TRBD2 (7 bases each). V dropped 4 bases and J dropped 3 bases, with 17 bases sitting between them. The germline V gene encodes CDR1 LGHDT and CDR2 YNNKEL (reference sequence). The CDR3 length is 16 residues. This CDR3 reads CASSRQPGGGTDTQYF. CDR3 DNA: TGTGCCAGCAGCCGACAACCAGGGGGAGGGACAGATACGCAGTATTTT.

In this sample, this clonotype turned up many times. This rearrangement joins TRBV9 to TRBJ2-1; D unclear. From germline, CDR1 is SGDLS and CDR2 YYNGEE. The CDR3 has 15 amino acids. Trimming stripped 0 bases from V and 5 bases from J, with 12 bases between. The CDR3 sequence is CASSVGALPDNEQFF. The CDR3 coding sequence is TGTGCCAGCAGCGTAGGAGCATTACCCGACAATGAGCAGTTCTTC.

This clonotype was recorded at least ten times. The chain employs TRBV5-1 and TRBJ1-2; D remains unclear. The V end was cut by 0 bases, the J end by 4 bases, with 7 bases between. Germline lookup yields CDR1 SGHRS and CDR2 YFSETQ. CDR3 length: 13 amino acids. CDR3 in amino acids: CASSLDIGYGYTF. In DNA, the CDR3 is TGCGCCAGCAGCTTGGACATCGGCTATGGCTACACCTTC.